These 18 T cell receptor beta chains share one sample of origin, sequenced in a study of tumor-infiltrating lymphocytes in oesophageal squamous cell carcinoma. TCRdb re-called the PCR reads with MiXCR, one entry per CDR3 protein. The repertoire holds 15,000 to 20,000 distinct CDR3 sequences, with around 40% as singletons. The sequenced sample consisted of blood. These receptors originate from a female donor with esophageal squamous cell carcinoma.

This clonotype was recorded many times. This rearrangement joins TRBV7-6 to TRBJ1-5; D is unclear. Germline CDR1 reads SGHVS; CDR2 reads FNYEAQ. This CDR3 comprises 17 residues. Trimming cost V 5 bases and J 1 base, with 18 bases left between them. CDR3 in amino acids: CASSPFQRILSNQPQHF. In DNA form, the CDR3 reads TGTGCCAGCAGCCCCTTCCAGAGGATTCTAAGCAATCAGCCCCAGCATTTT.

Judged by abundance, this clonotype is medium-sized. This chain connects TRBV7-9 to TRBJ2-1, with 7 bases matching TRBD2. The CDR3 is made up of 15 amino acids. Per germline, CDR1 SEHNR and CDR2 FQNEAQ (reference sequence). With V trimmed by 6 bases and J by 2 bases, 7 bases remained unmatched. Here the CDR3 reads CASSPPGGTYNEQFF. In DNA, the CDR3 is TGTGCCAGCAGTCCTCCGGGGGGAACCTACAATGAGCAGTTCTTC.

This chain joins TRBV7-2 and TRBJ1-1; weak D call: TRBD2 (6 bases). With the DNA end fitting TRBJ2-1 better, the J assignment may be wrong. Germline V lookup: CDR1 SGHTA, CDR2 FQGNSA. This CDR3 has 15 residues. The CDR3 DNA reads as TGTGCCAGCAGCCACGTGGGGAGTCTAGCGTATGAGCAGTTCTTC. Residues: CASSHVGSLAYEQFF.

In its sample, this clonotype was seen many times. This chain joins TRBV5-1 and TRBJ2-1; 10 bases line up with TRBD2. This CDR3 has 16 amino acids. The germline gives CDR1 SGHRS, CDR2 YFSETQ. The J segment lost 6 bases and the V segment lost 0 bases, leaving 6 bases of the junction unmatched. The CDR3, as DNA: TGCGCCAGCAGCTTGGAAAGACTAGCGGGCTCCAATGAGCAGTTCTTC. This gives the protein CASSLERLAGSNEQFF.

This clonotype was seen many times. The chain joins TRBV28 to TRBJ1-4; D gene uncertain. The CDR3 sequence is 14 residues long. The germline V gene has CDR1 MDHEN and CDR2 SYDVKM. With 2 bases removed from V and 0 bases from J, the gap between germline ends came to 4 bases. The CDR3 DNA is TGTGCCAGCAGTTTACCCACAACTAATGAAAAACTGTTTTTT. This codes for CASSLPTTNEKLFF.

The rearrangement links TRBV11-2 to TRBJ2-7; D is perhaps TRBD1 (6 bases). The DNA end favors TRBJ2-1, so the J call may be wrong. Germline V gene sequence: CDR1 SGHAT, CDR2 FQNNGV. CDR3 length equals 17 residues. CDR3 nucleotides: TGTGCCAGCAGCTCCCCCGTAGGGGGACGAGGGTCCGATGAGCAGTTCTTC. It is translated as CASSSPVGGRGSDEQFF.

There are many counts of this clonotype. The V call is TRBV14, the J call TRBJ2-1; 14 bases match TRBD2. Germline CDR1 SGHDN, CDR2 FVKESK. This CDR3 is built from 20 residues. The junction had 7 bases not matched to a gene; V was cut back by 0 bases and J by 0 bases. The CDR3: CASSQDFAGTSGSSYNEQFF. The CDR3, as DNA: TGTGCCAGCAGCCAAGACTTCGCCGGGACTAGCGGGAGCTCCTACAATGAGCAGTTCTTC.

In the case of this clonotype: Possible read error: a much larger clone is one base away. This chain's CDR3 is CASSDDSNEQYF. The CDR3 region has the DNA TGTGCCAGCAGCGACGACAGCAATGAGCAGTACTTC. V and J are TRBV2 and TRBJ2-3; D perhaps matches TRBD1 (5 bases). Near its end, the DNA agrees better with TRBJ2-7, so the J call may be wrong. CDR3 length: 12 residues. Germline V gives CDR1 SNHLY, CDR2 FYNNEI.

The chain links TRBV6-5 to TRBJ1-6; D is ambiguous. Germline-derived CDR1 and CDR2 are MNHEY and SVGAGI. V shed 5 bases and J shed 7 bases, with 24 bases lying between them. The CDR3 is 18 residues long. This CDR3 is CASSEGSGGNRDNSPLHF. DNA of the CDR3: TGTGCCAGCAGTGAAGGGTCTGGCGGGAACAGAGACAATTCACCCCTCCACTTT.

This clonotype has a handful of counts. The chain uses TRBV18 and TRBJ2-4; no reliable D call. Germline CDR1 KGHSH, CDR2 LQKENI. The V end lost 3 bases, the J end lost 13 bases, and 16 bases lay between the germline ends. The CDR3 is made up of 13 amino acids. This chain's CDR3 is CASSPRTAYEQYF. The CDR3 coding sequence is TGTGCCAGCTCACCCAGGACCGCGTATGAGCAGTACTTC. Complete variable domain (other parts from reference TRBV18 and TRBJ2-4): NAGVMQNPRHLVRRRGQEARLRCSPMKGHSHVYWYRQLPEEGLKFMVYLQKENIIDESGMPKERFSAEFPKEGPSILRIQQVVRGDSAAYFCASSPRTAYEQYFGAGTRLSVL.

This clonotype was counted many times. This chain uses TRBV5-1 with TRBJ1-1; possible D gene TRBD1, 5 bases. In germline, CDR1 is SGHRS, CDR2 YFSETQ. CDR3 length: 15 amino acids. Trimming left V 0 bases short and J 4 bases short, with 13 bases between. The CDR3: CASSLVAGSGTEAFF. CDR3 sequence (DNA): TGCGCCAGCAGCTTGGTAGCAGGGTCGGGCACTGAAGCTTTCTTT.

Judged by abundance, this clonotype is medium-sized. The V and J genes are TRBV6-1 and TRBJ1-2; D is unresolved. Looked up from germline, CDR1 is MNHNS and CDR2 is SASEGT. Trimming took off 6 bases at V and 4 bases at J, with 6 bases between the two ends. The CDR3 is 11 amino acids. The CDR3 DNA follows: TGTGCCAGCAGGGAGGGCTATGGCTACACCTTC. Amino acids: CASREGYGYTF.

The chain employs TRBV28 and TRBJ2-1; D unclear. V lost 7 bases, J lost 4 bases, and 8 bases lay in between. The CDR3 sequence is 12 residues long. CDR1 is MDHEN and CDR2 is SYDVKM in the germline V gene. The CDR3 sequence is CASTDRYNEQFF. The CDR3 DNA reads as TGTGCCAGCACGGACCGGTACAATGAGCAGTTCTTC.

This clonotype was seen ten or more times. V is TRBV19 and J is TRBJ2-1; TRBD2 matches at 12 bases. V lost 9 bases and J lost 4; bases outside the gene matches: 7. Germline V gives CDR1 LNHDA, CDR2 SQIVND (reference sequence). The CDR3 consists of 15 residues. The CDR3, as DNA: TGTGCCAGCCACCCAACTAGCGGGGGGTACAATGAGCAGTTCTTC. This translates into CASHPTSGGYNEQFF.

The chain recombines TRBV6-9 with TRBJ2-3, with D uncertain. The CDR3 is made up of 13 amino acids. CDR1 is MNHGY and CDR2 is SVAAGI in the germline V gene. Deletions cut 7 bases from V and 2 bases from J, with 10 bases between. Here the CDR3 DNA reads TGTGCCAGCACCGAACCAAACACAGATACGCAGTATTTT. This codes for CASTEPNTDTQYF.

The chain employs TRBV6-6 and TRBJ2-7; D possibly matches TRBD1 or TRBD2 (6 bases each). The CDR3 consists of 16 residues. Trimming stripped 0 bases from V and 1 base from J, with 13 bases between. CDR1 is MNHNY, CDR2 SVGAGI, per germline (reference sequence). The CDR3 bases are TGTGCCAGCAGTTACTCCTCGGGGGCAATATCCTACGAGCAGTACTTC. It codes for CASSYSSGAISYEQYF.

This clonotype was recorded at least ten times. The rearrangement joins TRBV24-1 to TRBJ1-2; 7 nucleotides match TRBD1. The CDR3 loop spans 13 amino acids. Trimming at V came to 8 bases and at J to 4 bases, leaving 6 bases not matched to a gene. CDR1 is KGHDR and CDR2 is SFDVKD in the germline V gene. The CDR3 reads CATTPGGGYGYTF. CDR3 bases: TGTGCCACCACCCCAGGGGGGGGCTATGGCTACACCTTC.

The chain couples TRBV7-9 to TRBJ2-4; 12 bases map to TRBD2. The J call may be wrong; the DNA end is better matched by TRBJ2-7. Germline V gene data show CDR1 as SEHNR and CDR2 as FQNEAQ (reference sequence). CDR3 length equals 15 residues. The CDR3: CASSSSGRAINEQYF. CDR3 in DNA: TGTGCCAGCAGCTCTAGCGGGAGGGCCATAAACGAGCAGTACTTC.